This T cell receptor (beta chain) derives from a study of T cell repertoires in cytomegalovirus infection. On this clonotype: The antigen is unknown.

TCRdb analysed the reads with MiXCR anew, one entry per CDR3 protein. The sample shows about 900,000 distinct CDR3 sequences, roughly 31% of them seen only once. Germline values: CDR1 DFQATT, CDR2 SNEGSKA (reference sequence). This CDR3 contains 13 residues. The V gene end was trimmed by 5 bases and the J gene end by 3 bases; junction bases not matched to a gene: 4. The rearrangement links TRBV20-1 to TRBJ1-2; TRBD1 matches 9 bases. The clonotype was recovered from a human donor in good health (CMV status not recorded). Some clones in this sample may be carry-over from other donors' samples. The sample was cultured CD8+ T cells from PBMCs, taken from culture after CMV antigen stimulation. CDR3 bases: TGCAGTGCTGCCGACAGGGGGGACTATGGCTACACCTTC. Translation gives CSAADRGDYGYTF.